Given below is one T cell receptor beta chain in context. Its cognate antigen has yet to be identified. No much larger clonotype is one base removed from it; base qualities were not supplied. This sample is drawn from a study of T cell responses to AZD1222 COVID-19 vaccine (dated by TCRdb to about 2021). Some background on the complete study: AZD1222 recipients whose second dose came at about 4 weeks and those whose second dose came at about 12 weeks were combined into one group, since spike-specific TCR depth and breadth did not differ between the two schedules. A total of 233 trial participants underwent TCR sequencing, of whom nearly 210 had received two doses of AZD1222 and about 25 had received two doses of the MenACWY control vaccine. Enrollment into the trials was organized by age into subgroups of 18-55, 56-69 and 70-plus years, and those subgroups contained approximately 160, 26 and 62 TCR-sequenced participants, respectively.

Broad study findings and their caveats: Conclusions about previously exposed vaccinees are limited, since just a handful of AZD1222 recipients were seropositive for SARS-CoV-2 at baseline. The 56-69-year group was small, and its depth increase did not reach significance, likely because of low power. CD4 TCRs associated with the vaccine covered the entire spike protein, and the dominant responses were in regions 160-218 and 743-854. Spike-specific TCR breadth and depth rose significantly after two AZD1222 doses compared with day 0 and with MenACWY recipients. No day 14 peak-response samples were available, so repertoires were characterized only after the peak T cell response. Reportedly, close to half of the unique spike-specific TCRs recognized epitopes lying outside the regions that are mutated in the B.1.351 and B.1.1.7 variants. Participants were mostly white British, with more females than males. The authors suggested clonal diversity may have been underestimated.

The time point label, read with the paper, signifies: baseline before first vaccination. Vaccinee samples were obtained from the UK trials COV001 and COV002, which included a single-blind randomized controlled phase 2/3 trial of AZD1222 (ChAdOx1 nCoV-19) in healthy adults. For TCRbeta chain sequencing, PBMC samples were collected from trial participants at day 0 and at day 28 after the second dose. The CDR3 regions of human TCRbeta chains were analyzed by immunosequencing. Per the original workflow: TCRs in the repertoires were matched against a reference library of SARS-CoV-2-specific TCRs that had been generated with the MIRA antigen-specificity platform. Breadth was defined as the fraction of unique TCRs that were SARS-CoV-2-associated, and depth was defined as the fraction of total T cells that were SARS-CoV-2-associated. Using the MIRA data, every spike-specific TCR was mapped to the spike region that the TCR reacted to and assigned to either a CD4 or a CD8 class. Log10-transformed breadth and depth values were compared by one-way ANOVA with Sidak's multiple comparisons tests. Sourced from immuneACCESS, this table was stored by TCRdb with only in-frame sequences that have V and J called. A share of the clones is absent; for the studies checked, an unresolved V gene accounts for under half, and the remainder has no known explanation. D and trimming were read from the DNA, whereas the V and J calls and clone size are those reported in that table. The sample table lists about 120,000 clones, 70% to 90% of them with a count of one. Together, the top ten hold roughly 3.5% of the sample.

Unmatched junction bases come to 7, with V trimmed by 6 bases and J by 5 bases. The germline V gene (reference sequence) gives CDR1 as LNHDA and CDR2 as SQIVND. From cysteine to phenylalanine, the CDR3 is 13 amino acids long. Only the CDR3 region is kept as DNA, spanning 39 bases read in frame from base 1. Sample: peripheral blood, taken on day 0 of AZD1222 vaccination. Here the chain combines TRBV19 and TRBJ2-7, and TRBD1 matches 7 of the central bases. This clonotype was obtained from an adult in good health. The DNA sequence reads TGTGCCAGTAGCAACCACAGGGGCAACGAGCAGTACTTC. This codes for CASSNHRGNEQYF.